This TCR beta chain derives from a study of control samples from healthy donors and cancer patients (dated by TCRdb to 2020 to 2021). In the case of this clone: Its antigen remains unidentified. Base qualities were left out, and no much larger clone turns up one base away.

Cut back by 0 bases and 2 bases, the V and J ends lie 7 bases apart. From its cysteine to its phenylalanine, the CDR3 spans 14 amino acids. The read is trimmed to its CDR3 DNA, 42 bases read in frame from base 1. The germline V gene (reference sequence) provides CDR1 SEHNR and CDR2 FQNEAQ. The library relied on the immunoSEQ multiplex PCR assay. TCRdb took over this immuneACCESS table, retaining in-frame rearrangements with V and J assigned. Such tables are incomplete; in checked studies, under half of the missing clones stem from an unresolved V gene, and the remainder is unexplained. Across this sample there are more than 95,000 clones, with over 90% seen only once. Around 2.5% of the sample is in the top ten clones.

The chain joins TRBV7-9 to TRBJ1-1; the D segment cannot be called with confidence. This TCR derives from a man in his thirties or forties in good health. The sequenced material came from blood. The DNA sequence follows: TGTGCCAGCAGCTTAGCCCTTAGAAACACTGAAGCTTTCTTT. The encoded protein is CASSLALRNTEAFF.